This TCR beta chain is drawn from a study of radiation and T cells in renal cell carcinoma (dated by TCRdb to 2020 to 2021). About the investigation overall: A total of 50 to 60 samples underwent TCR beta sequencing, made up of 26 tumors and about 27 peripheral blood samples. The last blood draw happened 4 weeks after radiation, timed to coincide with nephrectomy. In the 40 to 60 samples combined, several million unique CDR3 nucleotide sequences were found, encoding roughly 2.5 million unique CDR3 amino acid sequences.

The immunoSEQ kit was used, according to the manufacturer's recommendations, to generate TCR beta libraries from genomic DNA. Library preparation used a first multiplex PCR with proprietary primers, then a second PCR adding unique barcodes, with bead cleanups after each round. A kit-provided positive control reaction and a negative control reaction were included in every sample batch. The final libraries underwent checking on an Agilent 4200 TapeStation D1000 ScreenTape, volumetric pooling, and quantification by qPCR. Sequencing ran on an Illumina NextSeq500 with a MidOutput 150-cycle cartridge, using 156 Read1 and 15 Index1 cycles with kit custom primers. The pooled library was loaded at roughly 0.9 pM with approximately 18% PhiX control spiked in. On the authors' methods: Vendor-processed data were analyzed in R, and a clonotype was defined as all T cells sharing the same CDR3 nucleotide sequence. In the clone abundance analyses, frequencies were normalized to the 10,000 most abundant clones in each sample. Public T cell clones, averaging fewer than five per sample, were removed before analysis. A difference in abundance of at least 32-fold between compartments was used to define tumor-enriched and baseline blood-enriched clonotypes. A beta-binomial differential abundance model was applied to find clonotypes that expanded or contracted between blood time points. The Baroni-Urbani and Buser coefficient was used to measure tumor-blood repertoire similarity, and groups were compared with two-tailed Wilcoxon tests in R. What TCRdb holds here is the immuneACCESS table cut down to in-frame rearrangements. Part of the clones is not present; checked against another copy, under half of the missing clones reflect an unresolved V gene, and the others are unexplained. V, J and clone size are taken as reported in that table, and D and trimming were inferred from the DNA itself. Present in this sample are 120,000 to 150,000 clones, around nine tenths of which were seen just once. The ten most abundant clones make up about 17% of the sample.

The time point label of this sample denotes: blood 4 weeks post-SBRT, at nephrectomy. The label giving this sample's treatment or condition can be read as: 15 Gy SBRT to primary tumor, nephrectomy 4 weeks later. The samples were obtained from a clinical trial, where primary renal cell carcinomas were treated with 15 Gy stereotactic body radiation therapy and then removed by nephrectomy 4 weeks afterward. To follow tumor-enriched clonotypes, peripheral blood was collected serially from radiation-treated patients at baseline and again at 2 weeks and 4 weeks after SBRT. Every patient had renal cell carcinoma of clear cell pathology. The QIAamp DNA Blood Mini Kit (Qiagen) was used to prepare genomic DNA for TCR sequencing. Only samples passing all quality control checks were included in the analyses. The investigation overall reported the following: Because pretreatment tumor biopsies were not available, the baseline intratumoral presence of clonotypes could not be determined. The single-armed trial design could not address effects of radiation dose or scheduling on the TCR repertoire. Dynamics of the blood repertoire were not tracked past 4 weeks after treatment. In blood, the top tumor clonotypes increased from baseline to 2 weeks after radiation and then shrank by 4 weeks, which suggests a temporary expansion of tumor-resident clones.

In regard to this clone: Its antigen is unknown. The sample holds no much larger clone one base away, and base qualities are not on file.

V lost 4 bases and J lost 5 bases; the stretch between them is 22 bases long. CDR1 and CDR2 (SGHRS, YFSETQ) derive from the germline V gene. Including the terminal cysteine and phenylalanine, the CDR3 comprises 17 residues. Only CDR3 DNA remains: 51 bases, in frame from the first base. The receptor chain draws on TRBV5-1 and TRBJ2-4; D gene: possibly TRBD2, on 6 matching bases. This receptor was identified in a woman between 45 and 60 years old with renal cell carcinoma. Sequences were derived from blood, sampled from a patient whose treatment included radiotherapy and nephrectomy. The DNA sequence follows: TGCGCCAGCAGCCCTCGGGCGGGGCCGGGACTCCAAAACATTCAGTACTTC. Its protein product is CASSPRAGPGLQNIQYF.